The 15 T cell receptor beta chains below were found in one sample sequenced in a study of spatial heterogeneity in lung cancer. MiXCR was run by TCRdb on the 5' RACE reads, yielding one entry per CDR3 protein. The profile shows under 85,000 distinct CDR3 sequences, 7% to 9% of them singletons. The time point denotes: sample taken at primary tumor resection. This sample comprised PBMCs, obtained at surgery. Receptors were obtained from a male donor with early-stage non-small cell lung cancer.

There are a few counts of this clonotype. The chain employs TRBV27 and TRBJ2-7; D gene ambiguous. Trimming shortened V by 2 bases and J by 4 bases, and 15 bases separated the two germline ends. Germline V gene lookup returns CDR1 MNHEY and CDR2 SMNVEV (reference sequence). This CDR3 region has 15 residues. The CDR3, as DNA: TGTGCCAGCAGTTTACTTCCACAAGGCAGATACGAGCAGTACTTC. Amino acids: CASSLLPQGRYEQYF.

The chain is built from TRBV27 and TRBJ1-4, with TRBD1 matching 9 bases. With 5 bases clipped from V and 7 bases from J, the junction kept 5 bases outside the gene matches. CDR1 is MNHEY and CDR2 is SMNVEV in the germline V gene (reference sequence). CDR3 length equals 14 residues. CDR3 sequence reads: CASSPDRGGEKLFF. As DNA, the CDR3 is TGTGCCAGCAGTCCGGACAGGGGCGGTGAAAAACTGTTTTTT.

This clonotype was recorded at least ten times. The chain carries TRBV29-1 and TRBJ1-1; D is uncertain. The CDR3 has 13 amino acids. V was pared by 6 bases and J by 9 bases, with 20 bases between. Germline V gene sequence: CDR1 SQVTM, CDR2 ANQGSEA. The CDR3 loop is CSVRGKLRVQAFF. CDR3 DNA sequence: TGCAGCGTCCGGGGAAAGTTGCGGGTACAAGCTTTCTTT.

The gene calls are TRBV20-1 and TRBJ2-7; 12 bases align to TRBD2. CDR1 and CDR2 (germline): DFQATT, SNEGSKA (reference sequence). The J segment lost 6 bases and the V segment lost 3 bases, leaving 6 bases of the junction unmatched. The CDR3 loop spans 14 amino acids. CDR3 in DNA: TGCAGTGCTAGGTTACTAGCGGGAGGATCCGAGCAGTACTTC. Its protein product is CSARLLAGGSEQYF.

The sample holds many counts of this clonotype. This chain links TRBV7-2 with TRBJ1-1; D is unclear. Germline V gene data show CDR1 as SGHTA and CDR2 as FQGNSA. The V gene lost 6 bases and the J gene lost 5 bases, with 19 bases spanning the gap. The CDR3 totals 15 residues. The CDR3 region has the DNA TGTGCCAGCAGGTCGTCTTGGGGAGGTAGGACTGAAGCTTTCTTT. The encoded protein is CASRSSWGGRTEAFF.

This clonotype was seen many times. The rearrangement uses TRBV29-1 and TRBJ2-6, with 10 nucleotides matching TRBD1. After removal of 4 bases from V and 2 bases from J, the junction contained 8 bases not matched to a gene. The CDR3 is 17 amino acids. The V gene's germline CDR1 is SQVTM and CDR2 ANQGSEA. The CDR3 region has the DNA TGCAGCGTTGGAGGTGGAGACAGGGGGCCTGGGGCCAACGTCCTGACTTTC. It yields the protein CSVGGGDRGPGANVLTF.

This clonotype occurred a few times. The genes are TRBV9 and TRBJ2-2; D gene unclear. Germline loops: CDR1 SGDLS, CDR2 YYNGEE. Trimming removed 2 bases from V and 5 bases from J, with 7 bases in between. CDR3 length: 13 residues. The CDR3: CASSVLATGELFF. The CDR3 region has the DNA TGTGCCAGCAGCGTCCTTGCTACCGGGGAGCTGTTTTTT.

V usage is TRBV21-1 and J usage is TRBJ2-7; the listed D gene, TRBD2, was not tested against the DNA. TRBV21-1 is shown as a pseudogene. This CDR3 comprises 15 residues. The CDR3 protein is CASSRALDESYEQYF. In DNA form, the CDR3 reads TGTGCCAGCAGCAGGGCCCTGGATGAGTCCTACGAGCAGTACTTC.

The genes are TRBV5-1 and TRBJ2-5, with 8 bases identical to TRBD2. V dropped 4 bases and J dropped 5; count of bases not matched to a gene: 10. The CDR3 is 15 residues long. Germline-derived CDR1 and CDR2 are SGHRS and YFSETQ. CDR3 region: CASSPGLGGPETQYF. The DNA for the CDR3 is TGCGCCAGCAGCCCGGGACTAGGAGGACCGGAGACCCAGTACTTC.

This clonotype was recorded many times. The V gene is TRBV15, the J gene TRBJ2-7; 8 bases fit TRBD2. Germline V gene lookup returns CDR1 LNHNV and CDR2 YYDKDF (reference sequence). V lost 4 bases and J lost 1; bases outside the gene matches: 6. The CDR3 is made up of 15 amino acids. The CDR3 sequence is CATSTSRGGSYEQYF. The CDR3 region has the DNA TGTGCCACCAGCACCTCCCGGGGGGGTTCCTACGAGCAGTACTTC.

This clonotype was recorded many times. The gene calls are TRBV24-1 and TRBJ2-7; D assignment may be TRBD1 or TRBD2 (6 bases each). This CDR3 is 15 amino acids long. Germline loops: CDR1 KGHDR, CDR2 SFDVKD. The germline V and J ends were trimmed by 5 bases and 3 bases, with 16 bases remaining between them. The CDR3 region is CATSAGGPTGYEQYF. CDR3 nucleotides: TGTGCCACCAGTGCCGGGGGCCCAACGGGCTACGAGCAGTACTTC.

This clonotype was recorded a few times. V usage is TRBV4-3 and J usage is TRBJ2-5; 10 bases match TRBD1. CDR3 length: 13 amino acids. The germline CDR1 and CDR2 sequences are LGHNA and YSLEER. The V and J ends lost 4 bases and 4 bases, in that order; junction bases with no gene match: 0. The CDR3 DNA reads TGCGCCAGCAGCCGGGACAGGGGAGAGACCCAGTACTTC. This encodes CASSRDRGETQYF.

Here the CDR3 DNA reads TGTGCCAGCAGACTCAGGGACGAGCAGTACTTC. This encodes CASRLRDEQYF. This chain connects TRBV12-3 or TRBV12-4 to TRBJ2-7; perhaps TRBD1 as D (5 bases). The V end lost 6 bases, the J end lost 5 bases, and 8 bases lay between the germline ends. The CDR3 contains 11 residues.

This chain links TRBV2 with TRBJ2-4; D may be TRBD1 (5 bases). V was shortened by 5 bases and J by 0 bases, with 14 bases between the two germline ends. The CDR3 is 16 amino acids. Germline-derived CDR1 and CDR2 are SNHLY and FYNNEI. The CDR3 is CASSIGHPLAKNIQYF. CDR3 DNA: TGTGCCAGCAGTATCGGACATCCTCTAGCCAAAAACATTCAGTACTTC.

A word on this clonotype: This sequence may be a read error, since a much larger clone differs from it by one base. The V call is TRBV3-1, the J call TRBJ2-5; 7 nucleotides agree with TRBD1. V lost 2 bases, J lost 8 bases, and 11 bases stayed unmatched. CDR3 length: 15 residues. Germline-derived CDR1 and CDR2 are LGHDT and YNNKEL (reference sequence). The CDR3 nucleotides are TGTGCCAGCAGCCAAAGGGGGCCACGGGCAGGCACCCAGTACTTC. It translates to CASSQRGPRAGTQYF.